What follows are 16 T cell receptor beta chains derived from one specimen sequenced in a study of shared clonotypes between healthy human individuals. TCRdb's copy holds only in-frame clones and misses some; the assay was immunoSEQ multiplex PCR. The sample lists fewer than 1.4 million clones, about four fifths occurring once. The specimen was memory CD4+ T cells from PBMCs. Regarding subset: CD45RA-negative fraction. These receptors all come from a man aged 18 to 29 in good health. Some clones in this sample may be carry-over from other donors' samples.

On this clone: Being one base from a much bigger clone, this may be a read error. This chain connects TRBV27 to TRBJ2-7; D uncertain. The CDR3 is 14 residues long. Germline V CDR1 and CDR2: MNHEY, SMNVEV (reference sequence). This CDR3 reads CASSKGRASYKQYF. The CDR3 bases are TGTGCCAGCAGCAAAGGCCGGGCCTCCTACAAGCAGTACTTC.

The chain has TRBV5-4 and TRBJ2-5, with TRBD2 matching 13 bases. This CDR3 is 15 amino acids long. Germline-derived CDR1 and CDR2 are SGHNT and YYREEE (reference sequence). V lost 4 bases and J lost 5; bases outside the gene matches: 5. In DNA, the CDR3 is TGTGCCAGCAGCGCGACTAGCGGGAGGTTCGAGACCCAGTACTTC. Translated, it gives CASSATSGRFETQYF.

The chain carries TRBV27 and TRBJ1-3; 8 positions agree with TRBD1. The CDR3 is 14 residues long. V gave up 7 bases and J gave up 7 bases; unmatched junction bases: 9. Germline V gene lookup returns CDR1 MNHEY and CDR2 SMNVEV (reference sequence). CDR3 amino acids: CASKPDRGWNTIYF. The CDR3 nucleotides read TGTGCCAGCAAACCCGACAGGGGATGGAACACCATATATTTT.

CDR3 residues: CASSLDNGGSEKLFF. For the CDR3, the DNA is TGTGCCAGCAGCTTAGACAATGGGGGGAGCGAAAAACTGTTTTTT. The chain carries TRBV7-9 and TRBJ1-4, with a possible D match to TRBD1 (5 bases). Trimming removed 1 base at V and 8 bases at J, with 14 bases between. The CDR3 spans 15 residues. The germline CDR1 and CDR2 sequences are SEHNR and FQNEAQ (reference sequence).

The genes are TRBV4-3 and TRBJ2-6; D is unresolved. The CDR3 runs to 20 residues. V lost 3 bases and J 0 bases, leaving 21 bases between the germline ends. The germline V gene encodes CDR1 LGHNA and CDR2 YSLEER. The CDR3 nucleotides are TGCGCCAGCAGCCACCCCCCAGGCTCCCGTGCCTTCTCTGGGGCCAACGTCCTGACTTTC. Protein sequence: CASSHPPGSRAFSGANVLTF.

This sequence joins TRBV5-4 and TRBJ2-3; possible D gene TRBD2, 5 bases. Trimming cost V 4 bases and J 4 bases, with 7 bases left between them. CDR3 length: 12 amino acids. Looked up from germline, CDR1 is SGHNT and CDR2 is YYREEE (reference sequence). The CDR3: CASSRGSDTQYF. The CDR3 bases are TGTGCCAGCAGCCGAGGGTCAGATACGCAGTATTTT.

This chain links TRBV7-9 with TRBJ2-7; D tentatively fits TRBD1 or TRBD2 (6 bases each). The length of the CDR3 is 18 residues. Germline assignment: CDR1 SEHNR and CDR2 FQNEAQ (reference sequence). V was clipped by 6 bases and J by 3 bases, with 27 bases between them. The CDR3 is CASRQDLGGPNFVYEQYF. DNA of the CDR3: TGTGCCAGCAGACAAGACTTGGGGGGCCCTAATTTCGTCTACGAGCAGTACTTC.

The chain joins TRBV18 to TRBJ2-5; TRBD1 matches 9 bases. Germline CDR1 is KGHSH and CDR2 is LQKENI. The CDR3 runs to 14 residues. Trimming removed 3 bases from V and 6 bases from J; junction bases left unmatched: 5. CDR3 bases: TGTGCCAGCTCACCTTTGACAGGGGGGAAGACCCAGTACTTC. Its protein product is CASSPLTGGKTQYF. The entire variable domain, with the rest obtained from reference TRBV18 and TRBJ2-5, is as follows: NAGVMQNPRHLVRRRGQEARLRCSPMKGHSHVYWYRQLPEEGLKFMVYLQKENIIDESGMPKERFSAEFPKEGPSILRIQQVVRGDSAAYFCASSPLTGGKTQYFGPGTRLLVL.

The chain employs TRBV5-1 and TRBJ2-7, with 8 bases identical to TRBD1. The V gene's germline CDR1 is SGHRS and CDR2 YFSETQ. With V trimmed by 3 bases and J by 9 bases, 5 bases remained unmatched. The CDR3 has 12 amino acids. The CDR3: CASSSGQVGQYF. The CDR3 DNA reads TGCGCCAGCAGCTCGGGACAGGTGGGGCAGTACTTC.

In this sample, this clone turned up once. The chain carries TRBV5-1 and TRBJ1-6; D unclear. This CDR3 has 16 residues. CDR1 SGHRS and CDR2 YFSETQ come from the germline V gene. The V end lost 0 bases, the J end lost 5 bases, and 12 bases lay between the germline ends. In DNA, the CDR3 is TGCGCCAGCAGCTTGGCGGCGGGATACGATAATTCACCCCTCCACTTT. Encoded protein: CASSLAAGYDNSPLHF.

This clone was seen a few times. The chain's CDR3 is CASSSDRGPNQPQHF. The DNA of the CDR3 is TGTGCCAGCTCATCGGACAGGGGGCCGAATCAGCCCCAGCATTTT. The rearrangement joins TRBV18 to TRBJ1-5, with TRBD1 matching 11 bases. Germline assignment: CDR1 KGHSH and CDR2 LQKENI. Trimming took 5 bases from V and 4 from J; bases not matched to a gene: 4. The CDR3 covers 15 residues.

In this sample, this clone turned up a few times. The chain combines TRBV18 with TRBJ1-5; the D gene is possibly TRBD1 (6 bases). The germline V gene encodes CDR1 KGHSH and CDR2 LQKENI. V was shortened by 6 bases and J by 1 base, with 13 bases between the two germline ends. This CDR3 is built from 15 residues. Here the CDR3 DNA reads TGTGCCAGCTCCCTTCACCAGGGGAGCAATCAGCCCCAGCATTTT. Its translation: CASSLHQGSNQPQHF.

CDR3 loop: CASRPDRAGTQPQHF. CDR3 nucleotides: TGTGCCAGTAGACCAGACAGGGCGGGAACCCAGCCCCAGCATTTT. This chain links TRBV19 with TRBJ1-5, with TRBD1 matching over 7 bases. Germline CDR1 and CDR2: LNHDA and SQIVND (reference sequence). V shed 6 bases, J shed 7 bases, and the junction held 12 bases outside the gene matches. The CDR3 runs to 15 residues.

V usage is TRBV28 and J usage is TRBJ1-2, with 9 bases matching TRBD1. CDR3 length: 15 residues. After removal of 5 bases from V and 8 bases from J, the junction contained 12 bases not matched to a gene. In germline, CDR1 is MDHEN, CDR2 SYDVKM. CDR3 DNA sequence: TGTGCCAGCAGTGCCGCCGGGACAGGGCTAAGGGGCTACACCTTC. Translated, it gives CASSAAGTGLRGYTF.

This clone showed up just once. This chain uses TRBV19 with TRBJ1-4; no definite D call. The V and J ends lost 6 bases and 5 bases respectively, with 7 bases between them. The germline gives CDR1 LNHDA, CDR2 SQIVND (reference sequence). This CDR3 is built from 12 residues. The CDR3 DNA is TGTGCCAGTAGCCCCTCCAATGAAAAACTGTTTTTT. Protein product: CASSPSNEKLFF.

The V gene is TRBV11-2, the J gene TRBJ2-3; D is unclear. Trimming left V 5 bases short and J 5 bases short, with 11 bases between. The CDR3 contains 13 residues. Germline V gives CDR1 SGHAT, CDR2 FQNNGV. The CDR3, as DNA: TGTGCCAGCAGCCCCTTCCTACAAGATACGCAGTATTTT. It yields the protein CASSPFLQDTQYF.